The clone carrying this TCR beta chain was picked up one time. The sample originates from a study of blood T cell repertoires in COVID-19. Study at large: Donors in the United States, Italy and Spain gave samples during acute or convalescent COVID-19.

The authors' processing: Counts of nucleated cells, estimated from reference gene primer amplification, were obtained. Repertoires were generated with immunoSEQ multiplex PCR, while TCRdb's copy carries only in-frame clones and drops some. V, J and clone size derive from that table, while D and trimming were established from the DNA sequence. Here the sample spans roughly 130,000 clones, over 80% being singletons. Trimming removed 5 bases from V and 5 bases from J; junction bases left unmatched: 17. Germline lookup yields CDR1 GTSNPN and CDR2 SVGIG (reference sequence). This CDR3 spans 16 amino acids.

The rearrangement joins TRBV30 to TRBJ1-2; 7 nucleotides align to TRBD1. The material sequenced was peripheral blood. The receptor was isolated from a man aged 65-85 years with acute or convalescent COVID-19. CDR3 sequence (DNA): TGTGCCTGGGCTCTCAGGGGACAGCCCAAAAAGTATGGCTACACCTTC. It is translated as CAWALRGQPKKYGYTF.